What follows are 31 T cell receptor beta chains derived from one specimen sequenced in a study of early T cells in non-severe SARS-CoV-2 infection. TCRdb itself ran the 5' RACE reads through MiXCR, one entry per CDR3 protein. Of around 50,000 distinct CDR3 sequences listed, approximately 10% are singletons. Sequenced: whole blood. Receptor source: an adult who was a healthcare worker with PCR-confirmed SARS-CoV-2 infection or an uninfected control (not recorded which).

V and J are TRBV7-9 and TRBJ2-5, with 7 bases lining up with TRBD2. Germline V CDR1 and CDR2: SEHNR, FQNEAQ (reference sequence). This CDR3 has 16 amino acids. With 5 bases clipped from V and 1 base from J, the junction kept 10 bases outside the gene matches. CDR3 in DNA: TGTGCCAGCAGCCCCGTGGGAGGGTCCACCCAAGAGACCCAGTACTTC. Amino acids: CASSPVGGSTQETQYF.

This clonotype was detected many times. This chain joins TRBV20-1 and TRBJ2-1, with 12 bases aligning to TRBD2. CDR3 length: 15 residues. In germline, CDR1 is DFQATT, CDR2 SNEGSKA (reference sequence). V trimming: 5 bases; J trimming: 3 bases; junction bases outside the gene matches: 5. The CDR3 DNA reads TGCAGTGCTCTGGGACTAGCGGGTCTCTACAATGAGCAGTTCTTC. Translated, it gives CSALGLAGLYNEQFF.

At least ten counts were recorded for this clonotype. The V and J genes are TRBV9 and TRBJ2-3; 9 bases fit TRBD1. Looked up from germline, CDR1 is SGDLS and CDR2 is YYNGEE. The CDR3 is 16 amino acids. Trimming at V came to 4 bases and at J to 1 base, leaving 7 bases not matched to a gene. The CDR3 region has the DNA TGTGCCAGCAGCACCCGGACAGGGGAAGGCACAGATACGCAGTATTTT. It is translated as CASSTRTGEGTDTQYF.

The chain couples TRBV6-1 to TRBJ2-2; unclear D gene. The CDR3 sequence is 14 residues long. Trimming shortened V by 4 bases and J by 2 bases, and 8 bases separated the two germline ends. Germline loops: CDR1 MNHNS, CDR2 SASEGT. The chain's CDR3 is CASSAPLNTGELFF. In DNA form, the CDR3 reads TGTGCCAGCAGTGCGCCCTTAAACACCGGGGAGCTGTTTTTT.

The chain recombines TRBV7-2 with TRBJ2-3; 7 positions match TRBD2. The length of the CDR3 is 11 residues. Germline V gives CDR1 SGHTA, CDR2 FQGNSA. V lost 7 bases, J lost 9 bases, and 4 bases stayed unmatched. CDR3 DNA sequence: TGTGCCAGCATTTCGGGGGGAACGCAGTATTTT. Encoded protein: CASISGGTQYF.

This clonotype was seen ten or more times. J is TRBJ2-2 and V is TRBV7-8; 9 positions agree with TRBD1. The CDR3 contains 14 residues. CDR1 and CDR2 from the germline V gene are SGHVS and FQNEAQ. The ends lost 7 bases at V and 8 bases at J; junction bases unmatched: 8. CDR3 protein: CASNYRDRVGELFF. The DNA for the CDR3 is TGTGCCAGCAATTACCGGGACAGGGTTGGGGAGCTGTTTTTT.

This clonotype showed up just once. The V gene is TRBV10-1, the J gene TRBJ2-7; TRBD2 matches at 8 bases. V gave up 2 bases and J gave up 2 bases; unmatched junction bases: 2. CDR3 length: 14 residues. The germline CDR1 and CDR2 sequences are WNHNN and SYGVQD (reference sequence). CDR3 bases: TGCGCCAGCAGTGAGACTAGCGGCCCCTACGAGCAGTACTTC. Translating it yields CASSETSGPYEQYF.

This clonotype was counted at least ten times. V is TRBV6-5 and J is TRBJ1-1; TRBD1 might be the D (6 bases). The CDR3 has 14 residues. V lost 7 bases to trimming and J lost 5 bases, with 17 bases between them. The germline gives CDR1 MNHEY, CDR2 SVGAGI. CDR3 in DNA: TGTGCCAGCACCCCGGGGGCGTGGGTGACTGAAGCTTTCTTT. The encoded protein is CASTPGAWVTEAFF.

The chain recombines TRBV29-1 with TRBJ2-1; tentative D call: TRBD2 (6 bases). The CDR3 loop spans 12 amino acids. The germline V gene has CDR1 SQVTM and CDR2 ANQGSEA. Trimming took 7 bases from V and 9 from J, leaving 16 bases between them. CDR3 sequence reads: CSAVIGGAEQFF. Written as DNA, the CDR3 is TGCAGCGCTGTGATAGGAGGGGCTGAGCAGTTCTTC.

The chain carries TRBV4-1 and TRBJ2-7, with D possibly being TRBD1 (5 bases). This CDR3 is built from 14 residues. Trimming cost V 4 bases and J 5 bases, with 15 bases left between them. Germline values: CDR1 MGHRA, CDR2 YSYEKL. CDR3 protein: CASSLQGPPDEQYF. The CDR3 coding sequence is TGCGCCAGCAGCCTTCAGGGTCCCCCGGACGAGCAGTACTTC.

This clonotype was observed a handful of times. The chain has TRBV11-2 and TRBJ2-2; TRBD2 aligns across 9 bases. The CDR3 contains 14 residues. After removal of 1 base from V and 6 bases from J, the junction contained 0 bases not matched to a gene. CDR1 is SGHAT and CDR2 is FQNNGV in the germline V gene. This CDR3 reads CASSLVAGAGELFF. The CDR3 nucleotides read TGTGCCAGCAGCTTAGTAGCGGGAGCCGGGGAGCTGTTTTTT.

This clonotype was counted many times. V gene TRBV27 combines with J gene TRBJ1-2; 8 bases map to TRBD1. The trim removed 3 bases at V and 4 bases at J, leaving 4 bases unmatched. This CDR3 spans 14 amino acids. Germline CDR1 is MNHEY and CDR2 is SMNVEV (reference sequence). CDR3 in DNA: TGTGCCAGCAGTTTGAGGGACAGGCTCTATGGCTACACCTTC. Its translation: CASSLRDRLYGYTF.

This clonotype was recorded at least ten times. CDR3 nucleotide sequence: TGTGCCAGCAGTTTTAGGGAACGCTACACCTTC. Amino acid sequence: CASSFRERYTF. The chain recombines TRBV12-3 or TRBV12-4 with TRBJ1-2; unclear D gene. The CDR3 sequence is 11 residues long. Trimming cost V 3 bases and J 9 bases, with 8 bases left between them.

This clonotype occurred a few times. J is TRBJ2-1 and V is TRBV6-2 or TRBV6-3; D might be TRBD2 (7 bases). CDR1 MNHEY and CDR2 SVGEGT come from the germline V gene. CDR3 length: 17 residues. V was clipped by 3 bases and J by 4 bases, with 19 bases between them. As DNA, the CDR3 is TGTGCCAGCAGTTATAGGGGGAGCGGGACTGGATACAATGAGCAGTTCTTC. Translation gives CASSYRGSGTGYNEQFF.

This clonotype was seen a handful of times. V is TRBV28 and J is TRBJ2-4; D remains unclear. V was shortened by 3 bases and J by 1 base, with 1 base between the two germline ends. This CDR3 contains 12 residues. In germline, CDR1 is MDHEN, CDR2 SYDVKM. The CDR3 reads CASSLAKNIQYF. CDR3 DNA sequence: TGTGCCAGCAGTTTGGCCAAAAACATTCAGTACTTC. The whole variable domain, filled in from reference TRBV28 and TRBJ2-4, reads DVKVTQSSRYLVKRTGEKVFLECVQDMDHENMFWYRQDPGLGLRLIYFSYDVKMKEKGDIPEGYSVSREKKERFSLILESASTNQTSMYLCASSLAKNIQYFGAGTRLSVL.

This clonotype was found many times. The chain combines TRBV28 with TRBJ2-7, with D hard to call. The CDR3 is 11 residues long. Germline CDR1 MDHEN, CDR2 SYDVKM. Trimming removed 8 bases from V and 3 bases from J, with 8 bases in between. The CDR3 region is CASVRDYEQYF. The CDR3 nucleotides are TGTGCCAGCGTTAGGGACTACGAGCAGTACTTC.

The chain carries TRBV7-2 and TRBJ2-1, with TRBD2 identical over 9 bases. After removal of 3 bases from V and 6 bases from J, the junction contained 6 bases not matched to a gene. This CDR3 has 15 residues. The germline V gene encodes CDR1 SGHTA and CDR2 FQGNSA. CDR3 sequence reads: CASSLGGGAPNEQFF. Here the CDR3 DNA reads TGTGCCAGCAGCTTGGGCGGGGGGGCCCCCAATGAGCAGTTCTTC.

This clonotype has at least ten counts. The J gene is TRBJ1-3, the V gene TRBV20-1; TRBD1 matches 8 bases. Germline CDR1 reads DFQATT; CDR2 reads SNEGSKA (reference sequence). V shed 3 bases, J shed 0 bases, and the junction held 1 base outside the gene matches. The CDR3 is 14 amino acids. CDR3 sequence reads: CSARDRVSGNTIYF. The CDR3 bases are TGCAGTGCTAGGGACAGGGTCTCTGGAAACACCATATATTTT.

This clonotype came up many times. J is TRBJ2-3 and V is TRBV6-4; 7 nucleotides align to TRBD2. Per germline, CDR1 MRHNA and CDR2 SNTAGT. The CDR3 contains 14 residues. Trimming removed 2 bases from V and 1 base from J; junction bases left unmatched: 0. The CDR3 spells CASSDAGGTDTQYF. The CDR3 nucleotides read TGTGCCAGCAGTGACGCGGGGGGCACAGATACGCAGTATTTT.

This clonotype turned up a few times. The CDR3 DNA reads as TGTGCCAGCAGTTCCCGGACAGGGTTGGGTATCGGGGAGCTGTTTTTT. Its protein is CASSSRTGLGIGELFF. The rearrangement links TRBV6-6 to TRBJ2-2; 8 bases line up with TRBD1. CDR1 and CDR2 from the germline V gene are MNHNY and SVGAGI (reference sequence). CDR3 length equals 16 residues. Losses at the gene ends were 4 bases for V and 7 bases for J; bases not matched to a gene: 11.

The chain uses TRBV6-1 and TRBJ2-7; no clear D. CDR1 is MNHNS, CDR2 SASEGT, per germline. The CDR3 runs 15 residues. V was cut by 8 bases and J by 3 bases, with 20 bases left in between. CDR3 DNA: TGTGCCAGCTGTCCGTTTTCGGGCCACAACTACGAGCAGTACTTC. Translating gives CASCPFSGHNYEQYF.

To note about this clonotype: This may come from a read error, since a much larger clone is one base off. The genes are TRBV6-5 and TRBJ1-4; D is unresolved. Germline values: CDR1 MNHEY, CDR2 SVGAGI. This CDR3 region has 16 residues. In DNA, the CDR3 is TGTGCCAGCAGCCTAAACCGGGGAGCAACTAATGAAAACCTGTTTTTT. This encodes CASSLNRGATNENLFF.

In this sample, this clonotype turned up a few times. This sequence joins TRBV29-1 and TRBJ1-5; D unresolved. Deletions cut 3 bases from V and 0 bases from J, with 6 bases between. The CDR3 length is 13 residues. Germline lookup yields CDR1 SQVTM and CDR2 ANQGSEA. Written as DNA, the CDR3 is TGCAGCGTTGAGGAAAATAGCAATCAGCCCCAGCATTTT. Translated: CSVEENSNQPQHF.

At least ten counts were recorded for this clonotype. CDR3 bases: TGTGCCAGCAGCTTGGTTGACAGTTACACTGAAGCTTTCTTT. Residues: CASSLVDSYTEAFF. V gene TRBV5-6 combines with J gene TRBJ1-1, with a weak D call TRBD1 (5 bases). CDR3 size: 14 residues. V was cut by 0 bases and J by 3 bases, with 9 bases left in between. Germline-derived CDR1 and CDR2 are SGHDT and YYEEEE.

The chain is built from TRBV5-1 and TRBJ2-1; 10 bases are a match to TRBD2. CDR3 size: 18 residues. With V trimmed by 0 bases and J by 6 bases, 12 bases remained unmatched. Germline CDR1 reads SGHRS; CDR2 reads YFSETQ. CDR3 residues: CASSLVASGSSTINEQFF. CDR3 coding DNA: TGCGCCAGCAGCTTGGTGGCTAGCGGGAGTTCTACTATCAATGAGCAGTTCTTC.

In this sample, this clonotype turned up many times. The chain has TRBV29-1 and TRBJ2-7; 9 nucleotides align to TRBD1. Trimming at V came to 7 bases and at J to 3 bases, leaving 13 bases not matched to a gene. Germline-derived CDR1 and CDR2 are SQVTM and ANQGSEA. The CDR3 sequence is 15 residues long. The CDR3 is CSARTLGQGSYEQYF. CDR3 DNA sequence: TGCAGCGCTCGAACGTTGGGACAGGGAAGCTACGAGCAGTACTTC.

The V and J genes are TRBV29-1 and TRBJ2-7; TRBD2 aligns across 10 bases. CDR1 and CDR2 (germline): SQVTM, ANQGSEA. Trimming cost V 6 bases and J 5 bases; bases outside gene matches: 16. This CDR3 region has 16 residues. The CDR3 is CSVGGTEAGGPHEQYF. The CDR3 DNA reads TGCAGCGTGGGGGGGACCGAAGCGGGAGGGCCCCACGAGCAGTACTTC.

This clonotype occurred many times. DNA for the CDR3: TGCGCCAGCAGTGGAAGACAGGGCGGGCAGCCCCAGCATTTT. The encoded protein is CASSGRQGGQPQHF. The chain carries TRBV10-2 and TRBJ1-5; 7 bases fit TRBD1. V lost 4 bases to trimming and J lost 7 bases; unmatched junction nucleotides: 7. The CDR3 contains 14 residues. CDR1 WSHSY and CDR2 SAAADI come from the germline V gene.

Here the CDR3 reads CASSFSNSGNTIYF. CDR3 nucleotides: TGTGCCAGCAGTTTCAGCAACTCTGGAAACACCATATATTTT. V usage is TRBV12-3 or TRBV12-4 and J usage is TRBJ1-3; no reliable D call. The CDR3 has 14 amino acids. Trimming removed 3 bases from V and 0 bases from J, with 6 bases in between.

This clonotype was recorded a few times. The rearrangement joins TRBV6-6 to TRBJ2-1, with 8 bases that match TRBD1. CDR1 and CDR2 (germline): MNHNY, SVGAGI (reference sequence). CDR3 length: 14 residues. V lost 6 bases to trimming and J lost 3 bases; unmatched junction nucleotides: 4. The CDR3 region has the DNA TGTGCCAGCAGCTCCGACAGGGGCTACAATGAGCAGTTCTTC. Amino acids: CASSSDRGYNEQFF.

V usage is TRBV12-3 or TRBV12-4 and J usage is TRBJ2-7, with TRBD1 identical over 8 bases. V lost 6 bases, J lost 3 bases, and 1 base stayed unmatched. The CDR3 consists of 12 residues. The CDR3 DNA reads as TGTGCCAGCAGAGGACAGGGCTACGAGCAGTACTTC. Translating it yields CASRGQGYEQYF.